Sequencing of this T cell receptor (beta chain) was carried out in a study of beta chain features in type 1 diabetes. Study in general: Cell yields, age and gender were similar between patients and healthy donors. Some 110 million sorted cells were examined across all samples.

Expressed TCRB transcripts were sequenced because the isolated RNA had all been reverse transcribed beforehand. TCRdb keeps only in-frame clones here, not all; method: immunoSEQ multiplex PCR. The repertoire holds about 620,000 clones, about 16% seen once, with about 0.086% in the top ten. In the case of this clone: Its antigen is not identified.

It was via CD45RO/CCR7/CD25/CD127/CD95/CD27 that CD4+ naive, central memory, regulatory and stem cell-like memory cells were sorted. Findings and limits, study-wide: It was among patients, rather than healthy donors, that naive, central memory and Treg TCRB repertoires appeared more similar.

Sequenced: naive CD4+ T cells from blood. This sequence originates from a man between 18 and 29 years old in good health.

The chain's CDR3 is CASGLQTGRVGYTF. The DNA for the CDR3 is TGTGCTAGTGGTTTGCAGACGGGGAGGGTGGGCTACACCTTC. V is TRBV12-5 and J is TRBJ1-2; D gene uncertain. The CDR3 spans 14 residues. Germline V gives CDR1 LGHNT, CDR2 FRNRAP. V was cut by 2 bases and J by 8 bases, with 15 bases left in between. The variable domain in full, completed from reference TRBV12-5 and TRBJ1-2, reads DARVTQTPRHKVTEMGQEVTMRCQPILGHNTVFWYRQTMMQGLELLAYFRNRAPLDDSGMPKDRFSAEMPDATLATLKIQPSEPRDSAVYFCASGLQTGRVGYTFGSGTRLTVV.